These 8 T cell receptor beta chains came from one sample sequenced in a study of T cells in Graves' hyperthyroidism and ophthalmopathy. What was amplified from RNA transcripts were TCR beta CDR3 regions. RT-PCR in the first round (using the HTBI primer set) targeted the TCR CDR3. TCRdb independently ran MiXCR on the multiplex PCR reads; one entry per CDR3 protein. This sample has hundreds of thousands of distinct CDR3 sequences; roughly 13% occur once, and the top ten carry approximately 27%. The sample consisted of blood. These receptors were taken from a man aged 50 or older with Graves' ophthalmopathy.

This clonotype was seen ten or more times. This sequence joins TRBV18 and TRBJ2-3; TRBD1 matches at 8 bases. V lost 4 bases to trimming and J lost 5 bases; unmatched junction nucleotides: 5. CDR1 and CDR2 (germline): KGHSH, LQKENI. The CDR3 length is 14 residues. Here the CDR3 DNA reads TGTGCCAGCTCACTGGACAGGGCTGTAGATACGCAGTATTTT. This encodes CASSLDRAVDTQYF.

The chain recombines TRBV6-4 with TRBJ2-2; TRBD2 matches at 7 bases. The V and J ends lost 8 bases and 2 bases, in that order; junction bases with no gene match: 14. Germline CDR1 reads MRHNA; CDR2 reads SNTAGT. The CDR3 sequence is 17 residues long. The CDR3: CASPQLGGTTNTGELFF. In DNA form, the CDR3 reads TGTGCCAGCCCGCAACTGGGGGGGACTACCAACACCGGGGAGCTGTTTTTT.

The rearrangement uses TRBV24-1 and TRBJ2-7; the D gene is possibly TRBD1 (5 bases). Germline V gives CDR1 KGHDR, CDR2 SFDVKD. The CDR3 covers 13 residues. Trimming removed 3 bases at V and 3 bases at J, with 8 bases between. The CDR3 bases are TGTGCCACCAGTGATGTAGACAGCTACGAGCAGTACTTC. Translation gives CATSDVDSYEQYF.

CDR3 nucleotide sequence: TGCGCCAGCAGCAGCCAGGCCCTAGGGGGTCCCTACGAGCAGTACTTC. Protein: CASSSQALGGPYEQYF. The rearrangement joins TRBV5-1 to TRBJ2-7; weak D call: TRBD1 (6 bases). CDR3 length: 16 amino acids. Per germline, CDR1 SGHRS and CDR2 YFSETQ. V was cut by 4 bases and J by 2 bases, with 19 bases left in between.

The rearrangement joins TRBV10-2 to TRBJ1-1, with D perhaps matching TRBD1 (5 bases). V lost 3 bases to trimming and J lost 0 bases, with 11 bases between them. The CDR3 has 15 residues. The germline gives CDR1 WSHSY, CDR2 SAAADI. The CDR3 DNA follows: TGCGCCAGCAGTGATAGGGGCGGGGTGAACACTGAAGCTTTCTTT. Encoded protein: CASSDRGGVNTEAFF.

This chain links TRBV2 with TRBJ2-3, with 8 positions matching TRBD2. This CDR3 has 15 amino acids. V dropped 4 bases and J dropped 4; count of bases not matched to a gene: 7. In germline, CDR1 is SNHLY, CDR2 FYNNEI. CDR3 loop: CASSASGSVADTQYF. The CDR3 coding sequence is TGTGCCAGCAGTGCCAGCGGGAGCGTGGCAGATACGCAGTATTTT.

This clonotype was counted between two and nine times. The genes are TRBV6-1 and TRBJ2-3, with D unclear. V was clipped by 10 bases and J by 2 bases, with 10 bases between them. This CDR3 has 12 residues. Germline V gene sequence: CDR1 MNHNS, CDR2 SASEGT. The CDR3 spells CATRPPTDTQYF. DNA of the CDR3: TGTGCCACCCGACCTCCCACAGATACGCAGTATTTT.

This clonotype was observed a handful of times. The chain carries TRBV5-1 and TRBJ2-5, with a tentative D call TRBD2 (5 bases). Trimming took off 4 bases at V and 2 bases at J, with 15 bases between the two ends. In germline, CDR1 is SGHRS, CDR2 YFSETQ. The CDR3 is 15 amino acids. The CDR3 coding sequence is TGCGCCAGCAGCCGGGATGGACGTCTACAAGAGACCCAGTACTTC. This translates into CASSRDGRLQETQYF.